This T cell receptor beta chain was sequenced for a study of blood T cell repertoires in COVID-19. Whole-study context: Among Cohort 3 donors, those recovered had two negative PCRs, clearance, or symptom resolution. Sites in the United States, Italy and Spain provided acute and convalescent COVID-19 samples. In each case, the material was cDNA or gDNA derived from T cells, B-cell-depleted T cells, or PBMCs.

Ages ranged from roughly 18 to 100 years, with residence in fewer than 25 US areas. Profiled with immunoSEQ multiplex PCR; TCRdb holds only in-frame clones, not every one. The sample holds hundreds of thousands of clones; roughly 90% are singletons and the top ten take 3% to 3.5%. This clone turned up a few times. Between the trimmed V and J ends, which lost 4 bases and 3 bases, there was a span of 9 bases. The CDR3 contains 12 residues. Germline V lookup: CDR1 SQVTM, CDR2 ANQGSEA. The clonotype comes from a woman in her 50s in a cohort exposed to, infected with or recovered from COVID-19 (not recorded which). This rearrangement joins TRBV29-1 to TRBJ1-1; the D gene is possibly TRBD1 (6 bases). Sequencing used PBMCs or T cells enriched from blood (not recorded which). The chain's CDR3 is CSVVHRDTEAFF. CDR3 DNA sequence: TGCAGCGTTGTTCACAGGGACACTGAAGCTTTCTTT.